The present entry profiles one T cell receptor (beta chain) with its context. This record comes from a study of blood T cell repertoires in COVID-19. Study-wide context: Spain, Italy and the United States supplied samples that represented acute and convalescent COVID-19. T cells, B-cell-depleted T cells, or PBMCs provided the cDNA or gDNA that served as material.

Source study methods: Reference gene primer amplification gave estimated nucleated cell counts. Profiling relied on immunoSEQ multiplex PCR, and the TCRdb table lists in-frame clones only, not all of them. D and trimming were read from the DNA, whereas the V and J calls and clone size are those reported in that table. The sample has more than 100,000 clones; approximately 83% are singletons. The CDR3 runs to 13 residues. V was trimmed by 4 bases and J by 3 bases, leaving 9 bases between them. This chain links TRBV12-3 or TRBV12-4 with TRBJ1-1; tentative D call: TRBD1 (6 bases). The sequenced material came from peripheral blood. This sequence was found in a woman aged 45-65 years with acute or convalescent COVID-19. The CDR3 DNA is TGTGCCAGCAGTTGGACAGCCTACACTGAAGCTTTCTTT. Protein product: CASSWTAYTEAFF.